This entry describes one T cell receptor (beta chain). This sample stems from a study of blood T cell repertoires in COVID-19. Study details: Whether acute or convalescent, the COVID-19 samples came from the United States, Italy and Spain. The analysed material was cDNA or gDNA that came from T cells, B-cell-depleted T cells, or PBMCs.

The CDR3 extends over 14 amino acids. Germline lookup yields CDR1 LNHDA and CDR2 SQIVND (reference sequence). The V gene lost 4 bases and the J gene lost 8 bases, with 12 bases spanning the gap. As processed by the authors: Reference gene primer amplification gave estimated nucleated cell counts. Assay used: immunoSEQ multiplex PCR; TCRdb lists only in-frame clones, some missing. V and J calls and clone size are given by that table; D and trimming were obtained from the DNA. The table shows roughly 84,000 clones, with 85% occurring only once. The chain joins TRBV19 to TRBJ1-6; TRBD1 is a possible D gene (5 bases). Sequencing was carried out using peripheral blood. The TCR originated in a man older than 75 with active or convalescent COVID-19. The CDR3 DNA sequence: TGTGCCAGTAGTACAGGGATTCGGTATTCACCCCTCCACTTT. This codes for CASSTGIRYSPLHF. Complete variable domain (other parts from reference TRBV19 and TRBJ1-6): DGGITQSPKYLFRKEGQNVTLSCEQNLNHDAMYWYRQDPGQGLRLIYYSQIVNDFQKGDIAEGYSVSREKKESFPLTVTSAQKNPTAFYLCASSTGIRYSPLHFGNGTRLTVT.